This TCR beta chain was retrieved from a study of blood T cells in healthy people across ages (dated by TCRdb to 2015 to 2017). Concerning the study at large: In model experiments, template switching captured about one uniquely barcoded TCR beta cDNA molecule for every two T cells. Age-related changes in TCR beta repertoire diversity were measured in the study by deep sequencing normalized with unique cDNA molecular identifiers. Four age groups were formed from the donors: young (average 16 years), middle-aged (just under 40), aged (more than 55) and long-lived (roughly 81). Donors of different ages were randomly distributed across sequencing lanes to avoid experimental bias. The study analyzed two additional independent replicas of 1 million unique cDNA reads from the same blood draw for two donors, one aged 18 to 29 and one aged 80 or older. Broader findings and caveats from the paper: Because the CMV infection status of the donors was unknown, age-related changes in expanded clonotypes may potentially have been confounded. Estimates of total diversity from one million sequenced T cells were regarded as lower bounds and underestimates. Bulk unsorted PBMC profiling prevented conclusive comparison of naive and antigen-experienced compartments. Compared with the aged group, the long-lived group had more naive CD4+ T cells, fewer expanded clones and increased TCR diversity, a pattern suggesting age selection. As age increased, observed TCR beta diversity per million T cells dropped in a roughly linear way, and a significant reduction was already evident by age about 40. A strong correlation was found between observed TCR beta diversity and the percentage of naive T cells measured by flow cytometry.

Libraries were made using 5' RACE. Sequencing relied on an Illumina HiSeq 2500. A second roughly 6 to 12 cycle PCR used a sample-barcoded 5' primer and a J-beta primer mix. Each TCR beta cDNA molecule received a unique molecular identifier from a template-switch 5' adaptor carrying 12 random nucleotides. At least 2.5 million CDR3-containing paired-end reads were obtained from each sample. All of the RNA was converted into first-strand cDNA using the Mint cDNA synthesis kit, with a TRBC-specific oligonucleotide serving as the primer. After uracil-DNA glycosylase treatment, a first 18-cycle PCR used universal primers M1SS and BC2_uni_R on all cDNA. Per the authors' processing: For normalization, 1 million high-quality reads, each with a distinct molecular identifier, were randomly selected from each sample. Instead of being binned into consensus sequences, reads with shared molecular identifiers were discarded. MiTCR, run with a Q25 quality threshold and the strictest error-elimination algorithm, handled CDR3 identification, clonotype clustering and error correction. A nonparametric unseen species model with Euler transformation was used to estimate a lower bound on total TCR beta diversity. TCRdb took the public reads, trimmed them with fastp at Q25, ran MiXCR for clone calling and kept in-frame beta chains. Each record represents a unique CDR3 protein, reported with the most common genes and DNA among its rows. TCRdb's processing, not the authors' own work, is the source of the V and J calls. For this sample there are over a million distinct CDR3 sequences; around 39% appear just once. The top ten constitute roughly 7.7% of the sample.

This clonotype was counted a few times. This receptor's antigen is unknown. No qualities accompany the bases; no much larger clone lies one base away. Systemically healthy Caucasian individuals from Russia, approximately 39 in total and aged roughly 6 to 100 years, were included as donors. Approximately 9.3 milliliters of peripheral blood were collected from each donor into EDTA-treated Vacutainer tubes. Ficoll-Paque density-gradient centrifugation was used to isolate PBMCs, with at least 6 million per sample. Trizol reagent was used to extract total RNA from the PBMCs, yielding at least 5.5 micrograms per sample. The percentages of naive CD45RAhigh/CD27high T cells were determined by flow cytometry on a PBMC aliquot from every donor. CDR1 and CDR2, looked up from the germline V gene, are MNHEY and SVGAGI. The V and J ends are trimmed by 0 bases and 3 bases, leaving 9 bases between them. There are 14 amino acids in the CDR3, from cysteine to phenylalanine inclusive. Of all the DNA, just the CDR3 is kept, 42 bases in frame from base 1.

This TCR was sampled from a woman aged 18-29 years in good health. The rearrangement joined TRBV6-5 to TRBJ2-7, with an unclear D gene assignment. Material for sequencing was blood. CDR3 region: CASSYSAGHYEQYF. The base sequence is TGTGCCAGCAGTTACTCGGCAGGCCACTACGAGCAGTACTTC.